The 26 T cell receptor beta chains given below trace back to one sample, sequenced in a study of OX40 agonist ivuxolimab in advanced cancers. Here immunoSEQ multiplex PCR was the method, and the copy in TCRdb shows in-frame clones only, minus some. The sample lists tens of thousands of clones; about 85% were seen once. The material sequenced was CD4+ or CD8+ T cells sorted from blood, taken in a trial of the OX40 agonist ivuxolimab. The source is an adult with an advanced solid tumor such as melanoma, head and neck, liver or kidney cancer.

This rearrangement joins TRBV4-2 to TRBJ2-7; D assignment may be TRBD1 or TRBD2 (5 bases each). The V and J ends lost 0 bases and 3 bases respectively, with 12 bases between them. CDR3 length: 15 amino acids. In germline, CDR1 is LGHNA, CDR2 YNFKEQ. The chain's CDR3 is CASSQDTGRYYEQYF. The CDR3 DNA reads TGTGCCAGCAGCCAAGATACGGGGCGGTACTACGAGCAGTACTTC.

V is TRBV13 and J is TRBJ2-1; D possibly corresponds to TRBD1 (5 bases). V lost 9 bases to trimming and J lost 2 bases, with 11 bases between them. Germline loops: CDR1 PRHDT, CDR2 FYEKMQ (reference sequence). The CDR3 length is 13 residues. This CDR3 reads CASNRRTYNEQFF. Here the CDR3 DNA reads TGTGCCAGTAACAGGAGAACCTACAATGAGCAGTTCTTC.

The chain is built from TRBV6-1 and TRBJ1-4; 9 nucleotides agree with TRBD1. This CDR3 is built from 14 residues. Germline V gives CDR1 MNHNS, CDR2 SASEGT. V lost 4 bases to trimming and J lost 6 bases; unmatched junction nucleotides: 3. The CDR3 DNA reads TGTGCCAGCAGTGGGGGACAGGGATATGAAAAACTGTTTTTT. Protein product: CASSGGQGYEKLFF.

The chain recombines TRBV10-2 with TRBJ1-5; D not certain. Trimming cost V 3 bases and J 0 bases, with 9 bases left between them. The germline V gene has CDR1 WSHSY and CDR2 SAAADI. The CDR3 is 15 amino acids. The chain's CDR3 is CASSEKRVSNQPQHF. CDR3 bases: TGCGCCAGCAGTGAAAAAAGGGTTAGCAATCAGCCCCAGCATTTT.

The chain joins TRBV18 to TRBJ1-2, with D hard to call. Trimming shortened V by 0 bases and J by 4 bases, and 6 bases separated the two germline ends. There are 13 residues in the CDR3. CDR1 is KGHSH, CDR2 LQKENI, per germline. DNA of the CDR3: TGTGCCAGCTCACCACCGACTCTCTATGGCTACACCTTC. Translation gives CASSPPTLYGYTF.

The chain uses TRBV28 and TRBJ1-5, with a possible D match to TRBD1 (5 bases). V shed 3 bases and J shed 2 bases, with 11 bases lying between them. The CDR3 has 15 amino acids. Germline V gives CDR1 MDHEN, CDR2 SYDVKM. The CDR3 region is CASSFRGVGNQPQHF. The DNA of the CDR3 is TGTGCCAGCAGTTTTCGGGGGGTAGGCAATCAGCCCCAGCATTTT.

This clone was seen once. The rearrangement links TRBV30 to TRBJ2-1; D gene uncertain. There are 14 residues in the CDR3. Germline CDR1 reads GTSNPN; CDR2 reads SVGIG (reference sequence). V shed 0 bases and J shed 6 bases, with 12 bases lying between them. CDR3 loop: CAWSVPTRFNEQFF. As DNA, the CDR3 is TGTGCCTGGAGTGTGCCCACTCGGTTCAATGAGCAGTTCTTC.

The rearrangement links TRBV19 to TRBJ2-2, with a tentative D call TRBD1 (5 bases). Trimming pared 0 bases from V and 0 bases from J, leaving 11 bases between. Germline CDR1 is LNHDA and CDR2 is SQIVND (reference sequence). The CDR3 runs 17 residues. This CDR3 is CASSIDLVTANTGELFF. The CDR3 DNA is TGTGCCAGTAGTATAGATCTGGTGACAGCGAACACCGGGGAGCTGTTTTTT.

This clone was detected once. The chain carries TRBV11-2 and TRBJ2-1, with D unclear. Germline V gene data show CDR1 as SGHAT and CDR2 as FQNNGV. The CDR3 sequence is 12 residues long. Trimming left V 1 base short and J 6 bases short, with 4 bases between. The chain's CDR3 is CASSLVANEQFF. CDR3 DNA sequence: TGTGCCAGCAGCTTAGTCGCCAATGAGCAGTTCTTC.

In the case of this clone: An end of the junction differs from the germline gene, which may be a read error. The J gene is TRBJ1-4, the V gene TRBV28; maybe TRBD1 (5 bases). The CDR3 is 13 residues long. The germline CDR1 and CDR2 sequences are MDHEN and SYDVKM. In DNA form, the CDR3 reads TGTGCCAGCAGTACTACAAAAAGGGACTCGGGGATTTTT. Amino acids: CASSTTKRDSGIF.

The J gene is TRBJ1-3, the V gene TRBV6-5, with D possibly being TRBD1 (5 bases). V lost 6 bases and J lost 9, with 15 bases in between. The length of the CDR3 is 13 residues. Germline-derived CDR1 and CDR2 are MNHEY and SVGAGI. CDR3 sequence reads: CASSPGTRSTIYF. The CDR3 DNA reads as TGTGCCAGCAGCCCCGGGACGAGGAGCACCATATATTTT.

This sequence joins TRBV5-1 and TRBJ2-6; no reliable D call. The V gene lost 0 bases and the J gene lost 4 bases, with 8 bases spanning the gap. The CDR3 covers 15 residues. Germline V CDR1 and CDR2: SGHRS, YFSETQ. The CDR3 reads CASSLGGPGANVLTF. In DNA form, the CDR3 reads TGCGCCAGCAGCTTGGGGGGTCCCGGGGCCAACGTCCTGACTTTC.

CDR3 nucleotide sequence: TGTGCCAGCAGTCCCGTTGGGTACGAGCAGTACTTC. This encodes CASSPVGYEQYF. The rearrangement joins TRBV28 to TRBJ2-7; D remains ambiguous. The CDR3 loop spans 12 amino acids. Deletions cut 5 bases from V and 4 bases from J, with 9 bases between. Germline loops: CDR1 MDHEN, CDR2 SYDVKM.

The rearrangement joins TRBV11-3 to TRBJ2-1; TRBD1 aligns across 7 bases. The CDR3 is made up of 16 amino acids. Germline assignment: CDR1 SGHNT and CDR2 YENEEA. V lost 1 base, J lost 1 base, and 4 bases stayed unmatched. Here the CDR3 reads CASSLAGRGSYNEQFF. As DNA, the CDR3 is TGTGCCAGCAGCTTAGCTGGCAGGGGGTCCTACAATGAGCAGTTCTTC.

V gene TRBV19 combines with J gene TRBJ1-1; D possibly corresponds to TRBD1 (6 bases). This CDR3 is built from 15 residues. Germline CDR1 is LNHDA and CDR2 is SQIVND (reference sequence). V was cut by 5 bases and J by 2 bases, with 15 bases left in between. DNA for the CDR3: TGTGCCAGTAGTTCCGGACAGACGATTAACACTGAAGCTTTCTTT. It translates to CASSSGQTINTEAFF. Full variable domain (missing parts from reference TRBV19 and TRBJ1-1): DGGITQSPKYLFRKEGQNVTLSCEQNLNHDAMYWYRQDPGQGLRLIYYSQIVNDFQKGDIAEGYSVSREKKESFPLTVTSAQKNPTAFYLCASSSGQTINTEAFFGQGTRLTVV.

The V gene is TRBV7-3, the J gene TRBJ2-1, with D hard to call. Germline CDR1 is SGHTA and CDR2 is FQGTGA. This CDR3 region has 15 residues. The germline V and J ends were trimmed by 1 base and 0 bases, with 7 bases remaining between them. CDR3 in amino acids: CASSLNGFSYNEQFF. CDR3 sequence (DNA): TGTGCCAGCAGCTTAAATGGTTTCTCCTACAATGAGCAGTTCTTC.

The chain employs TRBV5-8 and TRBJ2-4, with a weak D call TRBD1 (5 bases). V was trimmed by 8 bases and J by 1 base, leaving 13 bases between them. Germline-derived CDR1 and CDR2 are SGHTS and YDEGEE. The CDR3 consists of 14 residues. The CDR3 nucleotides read TGTGCCAGTGCACCAAGGGGTGCCAAAAACATTCAGTACTTC. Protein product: CASAPRGAKNIQYF.

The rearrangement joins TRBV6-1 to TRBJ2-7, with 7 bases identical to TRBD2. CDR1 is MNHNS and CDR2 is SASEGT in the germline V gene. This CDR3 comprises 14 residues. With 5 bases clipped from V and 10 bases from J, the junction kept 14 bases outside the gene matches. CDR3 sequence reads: CASSLLSVGEGQYF. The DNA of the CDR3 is TGTGCCAGCAGTCTCTTATCGGTGGGGGAGGGCCAGTACTTC.

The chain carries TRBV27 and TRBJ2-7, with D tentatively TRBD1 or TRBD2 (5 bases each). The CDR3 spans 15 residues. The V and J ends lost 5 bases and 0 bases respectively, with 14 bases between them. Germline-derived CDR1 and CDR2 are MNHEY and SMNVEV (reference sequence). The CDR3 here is CASSRGDHHSYEQYF. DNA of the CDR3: TGTGCCAGCAGTCGTGGGGACCACCACTCCTACGAGCAGTACTTC.

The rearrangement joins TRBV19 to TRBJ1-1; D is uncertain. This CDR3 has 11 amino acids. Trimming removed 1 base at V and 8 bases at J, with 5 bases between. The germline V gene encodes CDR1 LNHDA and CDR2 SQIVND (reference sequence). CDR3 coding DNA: TGTGCCAGTAGTATAGGCGTAGAAGCTTTCTTT. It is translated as CASSIGVEAFF.

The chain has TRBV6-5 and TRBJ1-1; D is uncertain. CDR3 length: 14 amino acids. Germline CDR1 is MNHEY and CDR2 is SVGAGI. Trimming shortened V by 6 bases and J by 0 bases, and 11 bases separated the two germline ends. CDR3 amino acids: CASSPRRVNTEAFF. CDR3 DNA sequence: TGTGCCAGCAGCCCCCGGAGAGTGAACACTGAAGCTTTCTTT.

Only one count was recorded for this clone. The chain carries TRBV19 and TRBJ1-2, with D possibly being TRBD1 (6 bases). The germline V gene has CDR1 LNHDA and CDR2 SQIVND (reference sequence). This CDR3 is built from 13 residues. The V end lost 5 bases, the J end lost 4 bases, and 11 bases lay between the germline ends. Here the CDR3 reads CASSSGQRYGYTF. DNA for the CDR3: TGTGCCAGTAGTTCCGGACAGCGCTATGGCTACACCTTC.

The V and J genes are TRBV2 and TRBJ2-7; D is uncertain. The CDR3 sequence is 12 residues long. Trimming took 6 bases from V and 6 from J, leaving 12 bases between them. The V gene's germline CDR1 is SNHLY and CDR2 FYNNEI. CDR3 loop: CASRPTLREQYF. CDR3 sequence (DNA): TGTGCCAGCAGACCGACCCTGCGCGAGCAGTACTTC. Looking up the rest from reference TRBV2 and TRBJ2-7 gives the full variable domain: EPEVTQTPSHQVTQMGQEVILRCVPISNHLYFYWYRQILGQKVEFLVSFYNNEISEKSEIFDDQFSVERPDGSNFTLKIRSTKLEDSAMYFCASRPTLREQYFGPGTRLTVT.

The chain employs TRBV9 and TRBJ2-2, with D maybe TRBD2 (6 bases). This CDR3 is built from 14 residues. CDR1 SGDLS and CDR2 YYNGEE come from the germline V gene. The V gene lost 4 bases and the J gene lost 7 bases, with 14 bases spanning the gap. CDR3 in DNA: TGTGCCAGCAGCCGGGAGTCTGGGGGCGGGGAGCTGTTTTTT. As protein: CASSRESGGGELFF.

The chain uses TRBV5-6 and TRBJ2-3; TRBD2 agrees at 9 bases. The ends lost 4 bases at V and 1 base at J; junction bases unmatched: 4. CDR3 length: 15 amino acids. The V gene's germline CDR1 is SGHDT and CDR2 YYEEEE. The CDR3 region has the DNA TGTGCCAGCAGCACCAAGCGGGGGGGCACAGATACGCAGTATTTT. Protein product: CASSTKRGGTDTQYF.

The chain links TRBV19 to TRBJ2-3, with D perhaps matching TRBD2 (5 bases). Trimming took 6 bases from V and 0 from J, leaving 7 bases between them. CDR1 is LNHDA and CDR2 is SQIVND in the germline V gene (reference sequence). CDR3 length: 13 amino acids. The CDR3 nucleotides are TGTGCCAGTAGGCTAGCTAGCACAGATACGCAGTATTTT. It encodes CASRLASTDTQYF. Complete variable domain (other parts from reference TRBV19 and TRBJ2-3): DGGITQSPKYLFRKEGQNVTLSCEQNLNHDAMYWYRQDPGQGLRLIYYSQIVNDFQKGDIAEGYSVSREKKESFPLTVTSAQKNPTAFYLCASRLASTDTQYFGPGTRLTVL.